This T cell receptor (beta chain) derives from a study of shared clonotypes between healthy human individuals. Germline assignment: CDR1 KGHSH and CDR2 LQKENI. The CDR3 is 13 residues long. The V end was cut by 1 base, the J end by 6 bases, with 6 bases between. TCRdb's table, derived via immunoSEQ multiplex PCR, lists solely in-frame clones and lacks some. The sample shows around 100,000 clones, less than 80% of them seen only once. What was sequenced was memory CD8+ T cells sorted from blood. Documented subset: CD45RO+ cells pooled with CCR7-negative TemRA cells. The rearrangement joins TRBV18 to TRBJ2-2, with a weak D call TRBD2 (6 bases). The TCR sequence derives from a man aged 30 to 39 in good health. The CDR3, as DNA: TGTGCCAGCTCACCACAGCGGGCCGGGGAGCTGTTTTTT. Translation gives CASSPQRAGELFF.